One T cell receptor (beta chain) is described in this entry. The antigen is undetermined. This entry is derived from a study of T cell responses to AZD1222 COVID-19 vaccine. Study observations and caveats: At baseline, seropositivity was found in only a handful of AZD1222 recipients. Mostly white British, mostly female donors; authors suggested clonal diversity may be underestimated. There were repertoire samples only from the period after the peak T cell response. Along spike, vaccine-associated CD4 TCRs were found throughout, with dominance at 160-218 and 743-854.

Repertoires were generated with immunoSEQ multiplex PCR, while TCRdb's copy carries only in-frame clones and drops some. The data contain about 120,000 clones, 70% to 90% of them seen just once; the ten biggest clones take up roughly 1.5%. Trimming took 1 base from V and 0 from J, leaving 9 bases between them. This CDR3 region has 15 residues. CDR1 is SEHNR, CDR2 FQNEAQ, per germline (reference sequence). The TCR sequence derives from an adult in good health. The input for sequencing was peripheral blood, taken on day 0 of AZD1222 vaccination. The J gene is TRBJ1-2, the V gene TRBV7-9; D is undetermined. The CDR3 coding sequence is TGTGCCAGCAGCTTAGAAAGGAGCACTAACTATGGCTACACCTTC. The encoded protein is CASSLERSTNYGYTF.